These 14 T cell receptor beta chains came from one sample sequenced in a study of PD-1 blockade in classical Hodgkin lymphoma. Libraries were prepared by immunoSEQ multiplex PCR; TCRdb keeps only in-frame clonotypes and omits some of them. This table holds some 100,000 clones, approximately 90% found once. Following autologous stem cell transplantation, relapse occurred in every patient, and exposure to brentuximab vedotin varied. Sequences were derived from peripheral blood mononuclear cells (PBMCs), sampled before the second cycle of nivolumab. The receptors were gathered from a human donor with classical Hodgkin lymphoma.

The rearrangement joins TRBV11-3 to TRBJ2-5; D unresolved. CDR1 SGHNT and CDR2 YENEEA come from the germline V gene. V was pared by 5 bases and J by 1 base, with 2 bases between. The CDR3 length is 11 residues. Here the CDR3 reads CASSAQETQYF. The CDR3 DNA follows: TGTGCCAGCAGCGCCCAAGAGACCCAGTACTTC.

The chain joins TRBV9 to TRBJ2-7, with D tentatively TRBD1 (5 bases). Trimming shortened V by 5 bases and J by 1 base, and 10 bases separated the two germline ends. Looked up from germline, CDR1 is SGDLS and CDR2 is YYNGEE. This CDR3 comprises 13 residues. CDR3 sequence (DNA): TGTGCCAGCAGTGGGGCACATTCCTACGAGCAGTACTTC. Protein product: CASSGAHSYEQYF. The full variable domain, in which reference TRBV9 and TRBJ2-7 provide the parts outside the CDR3, is DSGVTQTPKHLITATGQRVTLRCSPRSGDLSVYWYQQSLDQGLQFLIQYYNGEERAKGNILERFSAQQFPDLHSELNLSSLELGDSALYFCASSGAHSYEQYFGPGTRLTVT.

The V and J genes are TRBV7-3 and TRBJ2-3; TRBD2 agrees at 12 bases. The V gene end was trimmed by 5 bases and the J gene end by 5 bases; junction bases not matched to a gene: 14. The CDR3 extends over 18 amino acids. CDR1 is SGHTA and CDR2 is FQGTGA in the germline V gene. The CDR3 bases are TGTGCCAGCAGCCCTCAGGGGCTAGCGGGGGGGCCGGGAGATACGCAGTATTTT. It translates to CASSPQGLAGGPGDTQYF.

The J gene is TRBJ1-2, the V gene TRBV18, with D possibly matching TRBD1 (5 bases). The CDR3 length is 14 residues. The germline V and J ends were trimmed by 3 bases and 5 bases, with 13 bases remaining between them. Looked up from germline, CDR1 is KGHSH and CDR2 is LQKENI. The CDR3 coding sequence is TGTGCCAGCTCACCCAAGACGGGGGGGTATGGCTACACCTTC. Amino acids: CASSPKTGGYGYTF.

The rearrangement links TRBV19 to TRBJ1-3, with D unresolved. CDR1 is LNHDA, CDR2 SQIVND, per germline (reference sequence). V was cut by 3 bases and J by 0 bases, with 12 bases left in between. The CDR3 has 16 amino acids. CDR3 protein: CASSMEDGSSGNTIYF. The CDR3 bases are TGTGCCAGTAGTATGGAGGACGGGTCCTCTGGAAACACCATATATTTT.

The chain recombines TRBV15 with TRBJ2-1; no clear D. CDR3 length: 12 amino acids. CDR1 is LNHNV and CDR2 is YYDKDF in the germline V gene (reference sequence). V gave up 3 bases and J gave up 6 bases, with 6 bases separating them. CDR3 nucleotides: TGTGCCACCAGCAGGGCCACCAATGAGCAGTTCTTC. As protein: CATSRATNEQFF.

V and J are TRBV7-9 and TRBJ2-6; 8 positions match TRBD1. The CDR3 length is 18 residues. V was pared by 5 bases and J by 0 bases, with 9 bases of the junction left unmatched. CDR1 is SEHNR and CDR2 is FQNEAQ in the germline V gene (reference sequence). The CDR3 DNA reads TGTGCCAGCAGCCCGACGACAGGGGACCTCTCTGGGGCCAACGTCCTGACTTTC. As protein: CASSPTTGDLSGANVLTF.

The chain carries TRBV5-1 and TRBJ2-7, with 10 bases identical to TRBD1. V shed 4 bases, J shed 6 bases, and the junction held 10 bases outside the gene matches. The CDR3 loop spans 15 amino acids. Germline CDR1 reads SGHRS; CDR2 reads YFSETQ. CDR3 in amino acids: CASSSQGQGPLEQYF. Here the CDR3 DNA reads TGCGCCAGCAGCAGCCAGGGACAGGGGCCCCTCGAGCAGTACTTC.

This chain links TRBV21-1 with TRBJ1-1; no DNA check was done on the table's D call, TRBD1. TRBV21-1 is a listed pseudogene. This CDR3 is built from 14 residues. The CDR3 is CASSKKGHRFGAFF. The CDR3 region has the DNA TGTGCCAGCAGCAAGAAAGGTCACAGGTTCGGGGCTTTCTTT.

The gene calls are TRBV28 and TRBJ2-3; 7 nucleotides agree with TRBD1. This CDR3 has 14 residues. Germline trimming cut 6 bases from V and 3 bases from J; bases unmatched to any gene: 6. Germline V gives CDR1 MDHEN, CDR2 SYDVKM. CDR3 DNA: TGTGCCAGCAGAGGGGGCCCCGGAACAGATACGCAGTATTTT. Its translation: CASRGGPGTDTQYF.

The gene calls are TRBV9 and TRBJ2-1; D gene uncertain. Germline CDR1 SGDLS, CDR2 YYNGEE. The V end was cut by 3 bases, the J end by 8 bases, with 18 bases between. CDR3 length: 15 amino acids. For the CDR3, the DNA is TGTGCCAGCAGCGGGGATCACAAAAATTTCGATGAGCAGTTCTTC. Amino acids: CASSGDHKNFDEQFF.

The chain combines TRBV6-1 with TRBJ2-7; 7 bases map to TRBD2. The CDR3 totals 12 residues. J was trimmed by 12 bases and V by 1 base; bases with no gene match: 6. Germline V CDR1 and CDR2: MNHNS, SASEGT. CDR3 nucleotides: TGTGCCAGCAGTGAAGTAGCGGGTGGTCGGTACTTC. This translates into CASSEVAGGRYF.

This clone was counted between two and nine times. The chain is built from TRBV7-2 and TRBJ1-3; D is uncertain. Per germline, CDR1 SGHTA and CDR2 FQGNSA. CDR3 length equals 14 residues. Trimming pared 1 base from V and 0 bases from J, leaving 4 bases between. CDR3: CASSLGSSGNTIYF. In DNA, the CDR3 is TGTGCCAGCAGCTTAGGGAGCTCTGGAAACACCATATATTTT.

The gene calls are TRBV20-1 and TRBJ2-7, with a tentative D call TRBD1 (5 bases). Trimming removed 0 bases at V and 10 bases at J, with 10 bases between. The CDR3 length is 11 residues. The V gene's germline CDR1 is DFQATT and CDR2 SNEGSKA (reference sequence). This CDR3 is CSARDQGRQYF. The CDR3, as DNA: TGCAGTGCTAGAGATCAGGGAAGACAGTACTTC.